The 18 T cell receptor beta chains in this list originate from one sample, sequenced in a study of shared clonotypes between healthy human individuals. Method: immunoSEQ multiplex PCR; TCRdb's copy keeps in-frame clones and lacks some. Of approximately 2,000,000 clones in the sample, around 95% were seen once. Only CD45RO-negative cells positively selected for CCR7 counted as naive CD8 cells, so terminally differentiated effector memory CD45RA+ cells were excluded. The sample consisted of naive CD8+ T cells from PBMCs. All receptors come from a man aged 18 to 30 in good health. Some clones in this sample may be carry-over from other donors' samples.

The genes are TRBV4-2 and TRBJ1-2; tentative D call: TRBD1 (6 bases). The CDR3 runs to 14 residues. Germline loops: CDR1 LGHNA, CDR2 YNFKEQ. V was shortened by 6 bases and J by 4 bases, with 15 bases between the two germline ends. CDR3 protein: CASRGQSYPYGYTF. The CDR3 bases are TGTGCCAGCAGAGGACAGAGTTACCCCTATGGCTACACCTTC.

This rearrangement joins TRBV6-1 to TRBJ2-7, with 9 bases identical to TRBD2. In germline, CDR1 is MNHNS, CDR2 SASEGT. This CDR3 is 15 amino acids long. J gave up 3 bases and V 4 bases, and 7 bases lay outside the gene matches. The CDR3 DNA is TGTGCCAGCAGTGGACCAGCGGGAGGCTTCTACGAGCAGTACTTC. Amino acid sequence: CASSGPAGGFYEQYF.

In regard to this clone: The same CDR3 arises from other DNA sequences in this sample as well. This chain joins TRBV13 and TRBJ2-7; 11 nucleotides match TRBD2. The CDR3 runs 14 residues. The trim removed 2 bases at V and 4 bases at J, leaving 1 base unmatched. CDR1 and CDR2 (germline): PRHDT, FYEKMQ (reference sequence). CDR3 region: CASSLTSGSYEQYF. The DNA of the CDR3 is TGTGCCAGCAGCTTAACTAGCGGGAGTTACGAGCAGTACTTC.

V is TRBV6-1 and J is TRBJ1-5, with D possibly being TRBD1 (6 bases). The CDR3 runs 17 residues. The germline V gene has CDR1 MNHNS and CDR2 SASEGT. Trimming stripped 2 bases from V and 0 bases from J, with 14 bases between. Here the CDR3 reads CASSETRGAYSNQPQHF. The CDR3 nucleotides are TGTGCCAGCAGTGAAACGAGGGGGGCCTATAGCAATCAGCCCCAGCATTTT.

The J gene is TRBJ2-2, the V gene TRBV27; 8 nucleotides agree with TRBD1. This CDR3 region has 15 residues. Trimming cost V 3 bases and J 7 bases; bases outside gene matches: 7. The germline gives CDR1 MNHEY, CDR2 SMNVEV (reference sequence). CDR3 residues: CASSFRQGAGGELFF. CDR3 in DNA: TGTGCCAGCAGTTTTCGGCAGGGGGCGGGCGGGGAGCTGTTTTTT.

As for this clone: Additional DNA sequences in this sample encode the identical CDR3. This CDR3 is CASSPKGGSYNEQFF. The CDR3 coding sequence is TGTGCCAGCAGCCCAAAGGGGGGGTCCTACAATGAGCAGTTCTTC. V gene TRBV7-3 combines with J gene TRBJ2-1, with D possibly TRBD2 on 7 matching bases. CDR3 size: 15 residues. Germline CDR1 is SGHTA and CDR2 is FQGTGA. With 5 bases removed from V and 1 base from J, the gap between germline ends came to 12 bases.

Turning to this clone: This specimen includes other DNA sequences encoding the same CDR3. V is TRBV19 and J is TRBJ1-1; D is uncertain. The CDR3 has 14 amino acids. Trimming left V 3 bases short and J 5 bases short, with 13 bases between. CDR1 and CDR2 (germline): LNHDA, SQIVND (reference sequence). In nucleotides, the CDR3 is TGTGCCAGTAGTATCCCCGGCTTGGGAACTGAAGCTTTCTTT. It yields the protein CASSIPGLGTEAFF.

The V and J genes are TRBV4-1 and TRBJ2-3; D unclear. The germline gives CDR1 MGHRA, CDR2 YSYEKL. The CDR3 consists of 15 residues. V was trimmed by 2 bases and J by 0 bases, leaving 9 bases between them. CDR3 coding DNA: TGCGCCAGCAGCCAAAGGACGGAAAGCACAGATACGCAGTATTTT. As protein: CASSQRTESTDTQYF.

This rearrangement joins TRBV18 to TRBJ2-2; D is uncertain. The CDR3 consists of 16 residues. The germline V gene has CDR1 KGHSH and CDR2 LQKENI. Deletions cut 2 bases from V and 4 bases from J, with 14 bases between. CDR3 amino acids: CASSPNPGRGTGELFF. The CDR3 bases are TGTGCCAGCTCACCAAACCCCGGACGAGGCACCGGGGAGCTGTTTTTT.

CDR3 coding DNA: TGTGCCAGCAGCACCGGCCTATACTCCTACGAGCAGTACTTC. Protein sequence: CASSTGLYSYEQYF. The rearrangement links TRBV7-2 to TRBJ2-7; D gene uncertain. Trimming left V 5 bases short and J 0 bases short, with 11 bases between. The CDR3 extends over 14 amino acids. CDR1 is SGHTA, CDR2 FQGNSA, per germline.

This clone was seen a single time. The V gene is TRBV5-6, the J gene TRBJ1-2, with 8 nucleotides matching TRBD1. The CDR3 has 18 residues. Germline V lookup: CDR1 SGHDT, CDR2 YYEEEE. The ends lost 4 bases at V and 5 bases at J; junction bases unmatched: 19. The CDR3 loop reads CASSVAGTGAPRLYGYTF. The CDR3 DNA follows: TGTGCCAGCAGCGTCGCCGGGACAGGAGCTCCCAGACTTTATGGCTACACCTTC.

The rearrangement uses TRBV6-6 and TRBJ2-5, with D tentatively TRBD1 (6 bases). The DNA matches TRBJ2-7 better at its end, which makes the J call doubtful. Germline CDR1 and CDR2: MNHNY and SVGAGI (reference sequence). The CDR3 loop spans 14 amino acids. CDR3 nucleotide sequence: TGTGCCAGCAGTTACCGGGACACCTTCTACGAGCAGTACTTC. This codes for CASSYRDTFYEQYF.

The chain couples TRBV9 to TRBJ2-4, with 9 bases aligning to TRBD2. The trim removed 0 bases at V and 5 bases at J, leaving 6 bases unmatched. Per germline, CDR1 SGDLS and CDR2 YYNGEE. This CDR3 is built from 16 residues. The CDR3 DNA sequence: TGTGCCAGCAGCGTAGGTTTGCGGGAGGGCGAAAACATTCAGTACTTC. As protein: CASSVGLREGENIQYF.

In DNA, the CDR3 is TGTGCCAGCAGTCTGGGACAGTCTCCCGAGACCCAGTACTTC. This sequence encodes CASSLGQSPETQYF. The rearrangement uses TRBV27 and TRBJ2-5; 7 positions agree with TRBD1. V lost 5 bases to trimming and J lost 5 bases; unmatched junction nucleotides: 8. Looked up from germline, CDR1 is MNHEY and CDR2 is SMNVEV (reference sequence). The CDR3 spans 14 residues.

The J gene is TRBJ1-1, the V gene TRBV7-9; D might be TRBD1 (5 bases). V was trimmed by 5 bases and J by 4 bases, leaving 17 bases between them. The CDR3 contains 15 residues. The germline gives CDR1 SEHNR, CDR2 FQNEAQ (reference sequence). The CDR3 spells CASSTLAADSTEAFF. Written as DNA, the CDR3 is TGTGCCAGCAGCACCCTAGCGGCTGACAGCACTGAAGCTTTCTTT. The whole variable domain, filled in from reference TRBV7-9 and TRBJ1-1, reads DTGVSQNPRHKITKRGQNVTFRCDPISEHNRLYWYRQTLGQGPEFLTYFQNEAQLEKSRLLSDRFSAERPKGSFSTLEIQRTEQGDSAMYLCASSTLAADSTEAFFGQGTRLTVV.

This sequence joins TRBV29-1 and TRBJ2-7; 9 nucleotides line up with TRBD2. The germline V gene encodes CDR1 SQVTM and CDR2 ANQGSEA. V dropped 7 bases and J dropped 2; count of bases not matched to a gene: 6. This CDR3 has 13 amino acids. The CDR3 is CSGISGSTYEQYF. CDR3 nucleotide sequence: TGCAGCGGGATTAGCGGGAGCACCTACGAGCAGTACTTC.

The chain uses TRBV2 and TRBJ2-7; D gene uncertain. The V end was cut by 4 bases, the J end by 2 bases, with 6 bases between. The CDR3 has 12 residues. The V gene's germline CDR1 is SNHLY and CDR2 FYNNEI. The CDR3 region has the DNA TGTGCCAGCAGTGGCCAAACCTACGAGCAGTACTTC. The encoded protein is CASSGQTYEQYF.

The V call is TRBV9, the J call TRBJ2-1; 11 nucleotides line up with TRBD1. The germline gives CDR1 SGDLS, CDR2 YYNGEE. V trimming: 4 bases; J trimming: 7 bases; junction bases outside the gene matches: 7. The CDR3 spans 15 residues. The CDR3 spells CASSSGQGAANEQFF. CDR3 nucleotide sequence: TGTGCCAGCAGCTCCGGACAGGGGGCGGCAAATGAGCAGTTCTTC.